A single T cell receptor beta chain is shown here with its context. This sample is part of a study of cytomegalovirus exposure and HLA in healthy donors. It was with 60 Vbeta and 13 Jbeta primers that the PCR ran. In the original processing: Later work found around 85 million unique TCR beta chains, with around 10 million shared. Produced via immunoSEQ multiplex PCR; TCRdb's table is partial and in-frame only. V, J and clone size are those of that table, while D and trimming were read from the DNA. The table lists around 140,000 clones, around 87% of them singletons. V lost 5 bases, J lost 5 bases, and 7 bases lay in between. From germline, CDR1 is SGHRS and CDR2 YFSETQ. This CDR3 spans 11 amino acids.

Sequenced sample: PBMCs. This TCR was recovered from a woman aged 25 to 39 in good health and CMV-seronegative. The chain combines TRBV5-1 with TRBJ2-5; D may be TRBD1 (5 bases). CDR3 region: CASRGAETQYF. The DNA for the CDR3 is TGCGCCAGCAGAGGGGCGGAGACCCAGTACTTC. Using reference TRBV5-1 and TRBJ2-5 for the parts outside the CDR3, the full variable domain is KAGVTQTPRYLIKTRGQQVTLSCSPISGHRSVSWYQQTPGQGLQFLFEYFSETQRNKGNFPGRFSGRQFSNSRSEMNVSTLELGDSALYLCASRGAETQYFGPGTRLLVL.